The clone carrying this T cell receptor (beta chain) was counted between two and nine times. Sequencing targeted expressed TCRB transcripts, as all isolated RNA had been reverse transcribed. Libraries were prepared by immunoSEQ multiplex PCR; TCRdb keeps only in-frame clonotypes and omits some of them. The data show 400,000 to 600,000 clones, with 30% seen just once and around 0.065% held by the top ten. Germline-derived CDR1 and CDR2 are SGHTA and FQGNSA. The CDR3 is made up of 14 amino acids. Trimming shortened V by 5 bases and J by 5 bases, and 15 bases separated the two germline ends. This entry is derived from a study of beta chain features in type 1 diabetes.

Sequencing used naive CD4+ T cells from blood. The V call is TRBV7-2, the J call TRBJ2-5; D is tentatively TRBD1 or TRBD2 (6 bases each). The origin of this receptor is a man between 18 and 35 years old in good health. CDR3 region: CASSPRRGPETQYF. The CDR3 DNA sequence: TGTGCCAGCAGCCCGCGTCGGGGGCCGGAGACCCAGTACTTC.